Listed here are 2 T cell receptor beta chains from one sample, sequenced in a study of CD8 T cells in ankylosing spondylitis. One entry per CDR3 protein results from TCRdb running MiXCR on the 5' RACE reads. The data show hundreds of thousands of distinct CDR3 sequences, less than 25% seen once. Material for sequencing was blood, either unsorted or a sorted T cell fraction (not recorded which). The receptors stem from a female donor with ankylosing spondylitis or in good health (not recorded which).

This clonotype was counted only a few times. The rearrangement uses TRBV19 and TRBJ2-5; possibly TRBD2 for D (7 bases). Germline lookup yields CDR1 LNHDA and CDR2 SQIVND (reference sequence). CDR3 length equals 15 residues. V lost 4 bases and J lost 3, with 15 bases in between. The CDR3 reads CASSTGGRMEETQYF. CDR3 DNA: TGTGCCAGTAGTACGGGGGGCCGAATGGAAGAGACCCAGTACTTC.

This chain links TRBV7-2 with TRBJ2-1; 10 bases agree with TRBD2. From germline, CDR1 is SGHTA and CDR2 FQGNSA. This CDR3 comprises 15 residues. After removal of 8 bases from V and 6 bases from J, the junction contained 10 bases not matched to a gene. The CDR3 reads CASASASGSGNEQFF. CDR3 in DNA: TGTGCCAGCGCGTCCGCTAGCGGGAGCGGCAATGAGCAGTTCTTC.